What follows is one TCR beta chain and its context. The ends lost 3 bases at V and 2 bases at J; junction bases unmatched: 2. The CDR3 contains 14 residues. Germline V gene data show CDR1 as SGHDT and CDR2 as YYEEEE. This specimen belongs to a study of blood T cell repertoires in COVID-19. The repertoire was sequenced with immunoSEQ multiplex PCR; TCRdb's copy has only in-frame clones and lacks some. Altogether approximately 170,000 clones are present, about 82% being singletons, with the ten largest covering approximately 8.2%. The sample was peripheral blood. The chain links TRBV5-6 to TRBJ1-2; 9 bases fit TRBD1. The clonotype comes from an elderly woman with COVID-19, enrolled during active disease. DNA for the CDR3: TGTGCCAGCAGCTCCGACAGGGGGAACTATGGCTACACCTTC. It translates to CASSSDRGNYGYTF.